The clone carrying this T cell receptor beta chain was picked up a small number of times. The sample originates from a study of response to subunit inactivated influenza vaccine. MiXCR, applied by TCRdb to the RT-PCR reads, yields one record per CDR3 protein. The sample records 600,000 to 850,000 distinct CDR3 sequences, 13% to 15% being singletons. The TCR was taken from a man aged 45 to 65 who received an inactivated influenza vaccine. Here the sequenced sample was PBMCs from blood, taken roughly 15 days before vaccination.

CDR3 sequence reads: CALKRRAEPQETQYF. The CDR3 DNA reads as TGTGCCCTTAAGCGACGGGCCGAGCCCCAAGAGACCCAGTACTTC. The chain uses TRBV6-2 or TRBV6-3 and TRBJ2-5; D is undetermined. V was clipped by 11 bases and J by 1 base, with 20 bases between them. This CDR3 has 15 amino acids. CDR1 and CDR2 from the germline V gene are MNHEY and SVGEGT.